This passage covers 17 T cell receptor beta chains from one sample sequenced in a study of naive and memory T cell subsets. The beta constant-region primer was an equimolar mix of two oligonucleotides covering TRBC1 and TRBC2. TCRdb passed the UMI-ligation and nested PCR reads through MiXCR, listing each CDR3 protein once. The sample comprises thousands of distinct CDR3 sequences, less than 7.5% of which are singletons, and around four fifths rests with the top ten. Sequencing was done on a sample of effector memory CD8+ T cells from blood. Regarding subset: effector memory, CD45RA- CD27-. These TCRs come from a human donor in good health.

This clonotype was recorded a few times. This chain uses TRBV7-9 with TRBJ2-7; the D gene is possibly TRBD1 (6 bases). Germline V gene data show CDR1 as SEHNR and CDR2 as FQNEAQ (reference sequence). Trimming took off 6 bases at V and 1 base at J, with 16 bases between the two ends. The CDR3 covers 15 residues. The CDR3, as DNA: TGTGCCAGCAGGGGCGAGGGGGTATCGTCCTACGAGCAGTACTTC. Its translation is CASRGEGVSSYEQYF.

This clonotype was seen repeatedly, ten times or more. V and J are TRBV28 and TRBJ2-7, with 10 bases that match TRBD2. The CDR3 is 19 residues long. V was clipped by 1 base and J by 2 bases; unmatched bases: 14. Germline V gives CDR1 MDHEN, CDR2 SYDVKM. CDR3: CASSLSTLAGAIGTYEQYF. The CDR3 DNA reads TGTGCCAGCAGTTTATCCACCCTAGCGGGAGCAATAGGCACCTACGAGCAGTACTTC.

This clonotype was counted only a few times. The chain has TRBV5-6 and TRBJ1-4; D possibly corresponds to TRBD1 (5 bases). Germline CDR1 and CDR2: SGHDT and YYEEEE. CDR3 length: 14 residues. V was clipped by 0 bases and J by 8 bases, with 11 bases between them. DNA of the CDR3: TGTGCCAGCAGCTTGGCGGGGGGAAGCGAAAAACTGTTTTTT. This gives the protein CASSLAGGSEKLFF. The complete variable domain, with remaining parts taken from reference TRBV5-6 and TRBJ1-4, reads DAGVTQSPTHLIKTRGQQVTLRCSPKSGHDTVSWYQQALGQGPQFIFQYYEEEERQRGNFPDRFSGHQFPNYSSELNVNALLLGDSALYLCASSLAGGSEKLFFGSGTQLSVL.

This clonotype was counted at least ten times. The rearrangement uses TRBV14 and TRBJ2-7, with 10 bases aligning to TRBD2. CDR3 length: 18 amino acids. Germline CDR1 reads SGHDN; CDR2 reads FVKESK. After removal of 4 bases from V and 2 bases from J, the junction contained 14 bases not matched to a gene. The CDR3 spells CASSRYQGLAAQTYEQYF. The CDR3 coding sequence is TGTGCCAGCAGCCGATACCAAGGACTAGCGGCCCAAACCTACGAGCAGTACTTC.

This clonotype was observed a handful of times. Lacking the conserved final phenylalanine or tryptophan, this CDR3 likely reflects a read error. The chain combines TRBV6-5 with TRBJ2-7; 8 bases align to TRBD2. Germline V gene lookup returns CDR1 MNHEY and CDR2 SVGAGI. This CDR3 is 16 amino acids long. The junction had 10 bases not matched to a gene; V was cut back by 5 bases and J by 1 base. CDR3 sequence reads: CASSPEPSGLSYEQYS. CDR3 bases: TGTGCCAGCAGTCCAGAGCCTAGCGGGCTTTCCTACGAGCAGTACTCC.

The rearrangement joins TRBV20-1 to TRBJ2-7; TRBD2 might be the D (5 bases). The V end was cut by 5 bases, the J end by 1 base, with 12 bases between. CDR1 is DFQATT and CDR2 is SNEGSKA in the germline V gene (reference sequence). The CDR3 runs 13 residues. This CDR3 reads CSASDYLSYEQYF. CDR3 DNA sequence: TGCAGTGCTTCCGACTACCTATCCTACGAGCAGTACTTC.

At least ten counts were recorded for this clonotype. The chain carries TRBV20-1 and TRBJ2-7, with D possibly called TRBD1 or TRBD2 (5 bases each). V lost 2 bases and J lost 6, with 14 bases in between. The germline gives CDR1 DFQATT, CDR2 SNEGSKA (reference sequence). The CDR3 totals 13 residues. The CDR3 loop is CSARQGASREQYF. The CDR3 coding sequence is TGCAGTGCTAGACAGGGAGCCTCTCGCGAGCAGTACTTC.

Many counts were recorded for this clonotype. The CDR3, as DNA: TGTGCCAGCAGTTCCAACCAGGACAGCGGTAGGGCTGGGGCCAACGTCCTGACTTTC. Encoded protein: CASSSNQDSGRAGANVLTF. This rearrangement joins TRBV6-5 to TRBJ2-6; tentatively, D is TRBD1 (6 bases). The CDR3 runs to 19 residues. The V end lost 4 bases, the J end lost 2 bases, and 21 bases lay between the germline ends. CDR1 is MNHEY and CDR2 is SVGAGI in the germline V gene.

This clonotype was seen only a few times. DNA of the CDR3: TGTGCCAGCAGCTTAGCGCTAGCGGGCCCGAACACCGGGGAGCTGTTTTTT. Its translation is CASSLALAGPNTGELFF. The chain combines TRBV7-9 with TRBJ2-2; the match to TRBD2 covers 8 bases. The J segment lost 0 bases and the V segment lost 0 bases, leaving 3 bases of the junction unmatched. CDR1 and CDR2 from the germline V gene are SEHNR and FQNEAQ (reference sequence). The CDR3 extends over 17 amino acids.

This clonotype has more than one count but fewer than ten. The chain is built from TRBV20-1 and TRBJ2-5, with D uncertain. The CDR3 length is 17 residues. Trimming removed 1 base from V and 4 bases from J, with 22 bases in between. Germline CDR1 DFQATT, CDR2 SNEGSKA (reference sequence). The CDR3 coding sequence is TGCAGTGCTAGAGCGCTTTCGACCGGAAGAAGCAGAGAGACCCAGTACTTC. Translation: CSARALSTGRSRETQYF.

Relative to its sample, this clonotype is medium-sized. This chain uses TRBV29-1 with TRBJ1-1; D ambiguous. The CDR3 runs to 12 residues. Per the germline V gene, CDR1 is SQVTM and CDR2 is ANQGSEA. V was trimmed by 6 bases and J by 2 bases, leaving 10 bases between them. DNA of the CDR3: TGCAGCGTCCTCACATACAACACTGAAGCTTTCTTT. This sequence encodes CSVLTYNTEAFF.

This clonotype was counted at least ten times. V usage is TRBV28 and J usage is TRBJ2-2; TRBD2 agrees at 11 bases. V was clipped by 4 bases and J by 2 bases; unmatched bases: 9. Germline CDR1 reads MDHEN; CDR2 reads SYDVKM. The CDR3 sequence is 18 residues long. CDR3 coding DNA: TGTGCCAGCAGTTCCCCCTGGACTAGCGGGCTAAACACCGGGGAGCTGTTTTTT. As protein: CASSSPWTSGLNTGELFF.

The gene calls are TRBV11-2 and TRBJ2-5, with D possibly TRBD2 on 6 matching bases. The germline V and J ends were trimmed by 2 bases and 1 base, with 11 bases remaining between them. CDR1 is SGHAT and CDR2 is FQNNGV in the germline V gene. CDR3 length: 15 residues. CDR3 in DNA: TGTGCCAGCAGCTTAAGGCTAGCGACCCAAGAGACCCAGTACTTC. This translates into CASSLRLATQETQYF.

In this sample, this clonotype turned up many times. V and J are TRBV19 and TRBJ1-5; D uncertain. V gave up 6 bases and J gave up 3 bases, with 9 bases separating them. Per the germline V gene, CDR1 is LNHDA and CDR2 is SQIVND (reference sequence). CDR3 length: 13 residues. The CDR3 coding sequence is TGTGCCAGTAGAGGAGGACTCAATCAGCCCCAGCATTTT. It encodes CASRGGLNQPQHF.

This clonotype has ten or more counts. This CDR3 reads CASSLPAGGYTGELFF. The CDR3 DNA reads TGTGCCAGCAGCTTGCCAGCGGGAGGGTACACCGGGGAGCTGTTTTTT. The chain carries TRBV7-6 and TRBJ2-2; TRBD2 matches 10 bases. Germline V gene sequence: CDR1 SGHVS, CDR2 FNYEAQ. This CDR3 is built from 16 residues. Unmatched junction bases numbered 4, after V lost 3 bases and J lost 3 bases.

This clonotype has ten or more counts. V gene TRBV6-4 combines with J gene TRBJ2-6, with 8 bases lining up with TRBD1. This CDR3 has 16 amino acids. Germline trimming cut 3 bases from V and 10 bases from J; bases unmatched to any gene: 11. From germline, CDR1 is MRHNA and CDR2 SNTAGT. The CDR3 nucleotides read TGTGCCAGCAGTGATTCCGGGACAGGCGGCCCTAACGTCCTGACTTTC. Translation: CASSDSGTGGPNVLTF.

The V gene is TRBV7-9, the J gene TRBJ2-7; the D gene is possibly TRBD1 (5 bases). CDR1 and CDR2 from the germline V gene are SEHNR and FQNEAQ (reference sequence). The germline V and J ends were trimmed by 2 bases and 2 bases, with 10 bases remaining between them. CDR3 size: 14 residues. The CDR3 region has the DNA TGTGCCAGCAGCTTACTGGACAAGACCTACGAGCAGTACTTC. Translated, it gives CASSLLDKTYEQYF.